This TCR beta chain was sequenced in a study of human T cells and chemical hapten exposure. Study-wide context: It was small differences in pooled library volume that mainly caused per-sample TCR yields to vary.

This clonotype was recorded at least ten times. Mismatch with germline at one junction end may stem from a read error. The library tagged each cDNA molecule with unique molecular identifiers. TCRdb itself ran the RACE reads through MiXCR, one entry per CDR3 protein. The sample has around 300,000 distinct CDR3 sequences; approximately 7.5% are singletons. The CDR3 consists of 11 residues. Germline CDR1 MDHEN, CDR2 SYDVKM. Time point defined: pre-sensitization, week 0. The treatment: therapeutic diphenylcyclopropenone sensitization with weekly scalp DPC. The sequence was collected from a man aged 18 to 30 with alopecia areata. Some clones in this sample may be carry-over from other donors' samples. The sequences come from whole blood, collected in connection with sensitization to the hapten diphenylcyclopropenone (DPC). The rearrangement uses TRBV28 and TRBJ2-7, with D tentatively TRBD2 (5 bases). The CDR3: CASSFMRRAHF. In DNA form, the CDR3 reads TGTGCCAGCAGTTTCATGAGGCGGGCCCATTTC. Based on the CDR3 plus reference TRBV28 and TRBJ2-7, the full variable domain is DVKVTQSSRYLVKRTGEKVFLECVQDMDHENMFWYRQDPGLGLRLIYFSYDVKMKEKGDIPEGYSVSREKKERFSLILESASTNQTSMYLCASSFMRRAHFGPGTRLTVT.